This T cell receptor (beta chain) was found in a study of OX40 agonist ivuxolimab in advanced cancers. Findings of the study overall: Averaging showed that CD8+ T cells had more expanded clones than CD4+ did.

Germline V gene lookup returns CDR1 SGDLS and CDR2 YYNGEE. The germline V and J ends were trimmed by 7 bases and 5 bases, with 13 bases remaining between them. The CDR3 contains 12 residues. Using immunoSEQ multiplex PCR, the repertoire was profiled, and TCRdb retains in-frame clones only, with some absent. Found here are about 11,000 clones, about three quarters of them singletons; the top ten hold about 15%. With regard to this clone: Antigen specificity is unknown.

The material was CD4+ or CD8+ T cells sorted from blood, obtained in a trial of the OX40 agonist ivuxolimab. The sequence derives from an adult with an advanced solid tumor such as melanoma, head and neck, liver or kidney cancer. The chain is built from TRBV9 and TRBJ2-7; D ambiguous. The CDR3 region is CASAASSHEQYF. CDR3 coding DNA: TGTGCCAGCGCAGCTAGTTCCCACGAGCAGTACTTC. Full variable domain (missing parts from reference TRBV9 and TRBJ2-7): DSGVTQTPKHLITATGQRVTLRCSPRSGDLSVYWYQQSLDQGLQFLIQYYNGEERAKGNILERFSAQQFPDLHSELNLSSLELGDSALYFCASAASSHEQYFGPGTRLTVT.